These 6 T cell receptor beta chains came from one sample sequenced in a study of T cell changes during pregnancy in multiple sclerosis. This table comes from immunoSEQ multiplex PCR, and its TCRdb copy is limited to in-frame clones, with some not included. The table shows almost 50,000 clones, with roughly 94% occurring only once. This specimen consisted of CD4+ T cells from peripheral blood mononuclear cells, obtained in the third trimester of pregnancy. The source of these receptors is a female donor with multiple sclerosis, enrolled in a pregnancy study.

The rearrangement uses TRBV7-3 and TRBJ2-1, with TRBD1 identical over 9 bases. Germline values: CDR1 SGHTA, CDR2 FQGTGA. This CDR3 spans 14 amino acids. Trimming cost V 5 bases and J 10 bases; bases outside gene matches: 9. Written as DNA, the CDR3 is TGTGCCAGCAGCCAAAGGGGACAGGGTCACGAGCAGTTCTTC. It yields the protein CASSQRGQGHEQFF.

The chain has TRBV28 and TRBJ1-5; weak D call: TRBD1 (5 bases). Germline lookup yields CDR1 MDHEN and CDR2 SYDVKM. CDR3 length: 14 amino acids. V lost 6 bases, J lost 6 bases, and 15 bases lay in between. This chain's CDR3 is CASREPGGTQPQHF. The CDR3 coding sequence is TGTGCCAGCAGAGAACCGGGGGGTACTCAGCCCCAGCATTTT.

In its sample, this clone was seen once. The chain carries TRBV27 and TRBJ2-3; 7 bases fit TRBD2. The CDR3 is made up of 16 amino acids. V lost 1 base, J lost 3 bases, and 7 bases stayed unmatched. Germline values: CDR1 MNHEY, CDR2 SMNVEV (reference sequence). This chain's CDR3 is CASSLWGRATTDTQYF. In nucleotides, the CDR3 is TGTGCCAGCAGTTTATGGGGGAGGGCCACAACAGATACGCAGTATTTT.

The chain employs TRBV6-5 and TRBJ2-5; D may be TRBD2 (6 bases). The V and J ends lost 10 bases and 4 bases respectively, with 10 bases between them. The CDR3 has 11 amino acids. Germline CDR1 MNHEY, CDR2 SVGAGI. CDR3 sequence: CATLGGETQYF. The CDR3 coding sequence is TGTGCCACCCTGGGAGGAGAGACCCAGTACTTC.

In this sample, this clone turned up once. The rearrangement uses TRBV7-2 and TRBJ2-1, with 9 bases identical to TRBD2. The CDR3 totals 15 residues. Germline-derived CDR1 and CDR2 are SGHTA and FQGNSA. The V gene end was trimmed by 5 bases and the J gene end by 7 bases; junction bases not matched to a gene: 9. CDR3 DNA sequence: TGTGCCAGCAGCAACTTAGCGGGAGCACTGAATGAGCAGTTCTTC. It codes for CASSNLAGALNEQFF. The full variable domain, with the rest looked up from reference TRBV7-2 and TRBJ2-1, is GAGVSQSPSNKVTEKGKDVELRCDPISGHTALYWYRQSLGQGLEFLIYFQGNSAPDKSGLPSDRFSAERTGGSVSTLTIQRTQQEDSAVYLCASSNLAGALNEQFFGPGTRLTVL.

This rearrangement joins TRBV5-8 to TRBJ2-7; 7 nucleotides agree with TRBD2. The CDR3 spans 17 residues. V shed 1 base, J shed 3 bases, and the junction held 13 bases outside the gene matches. Germline V gives CDR1 SGHTS, CDR2 YDEGEE. For the CDR3, the DNA is TGTGCCAGCAGCTTGTTACGCAGCGGGGATAAAATCTACGAGCAGTACTTC. Translated, it gives CASSLLRSGDKIYEQYF. Using reference TRBV5-8 and TRBJ2-7 for the parts outside the CDR3, the full variable domain is EAGVTQSPTHLIKTRGQQATLRCSPISGHTSVYWYQQALGLGLQFLLWYDEGEERNRGNFPPRFSGRQFPNYSSELNVNALELEDSALYLCASSLLRSGDKIYEQYFGPGTRLTVT.